The rows below give T cell receptor beta chains drawn from one sample of a study of human T cells and chemical hapten exposure. TCRdb itself ran the RACE reads through MiXCR, one entry per CDR3 protein. The sample contains tens of thousands of distinct CDR3 sequences, roughly an eighth of which appear only once. Sequenced here: whole blood, sampled in connection with sensitization to the hapten diphenylcyclopropenone (DPC). These receptors all come from a man aged 25-45 years with alopecia areata. Some clones in this sample may be carry-over from other donors' samples. The CDR3 runs from the conserved cysteine through the conserved F or W. The D gene is left open where the match is weak. Some rows mark clone size as missing; the rest say once, few, many or name a class of expanded clone.

CDR3 protein	CDR3 DNA	D gene	V gene	J gene	clone size
CASSPDSQETQYF	TGTGCCAGCAGTCCAGACAGCCAAGAGACCCAGTACTTC	-	TRBV5-6	TRBJ2-5	few
CASRWDREVSPLHF	TGTGCCAGCAGATGGGACAGGGAAGTTTCACCCCTCCACTTT	TRBD1	TRBV7-2	TRBJ1-6	few
CSVGRFNEQFF	TGCAGCGTTGGTAGATTCAATGAGCAGTTCTTC	-	TRBV29-1	TRBJ2-1	many
CASSQDHSYGEAFF	TGCGCCAGCAGCCAAGATCACAGCTACGGTGAAGCTTTCTTT	-	TRBV4-3	TRBJ1-1	many
CASSLWGEETQYF	TGTGCCAGCAGCTTATGGGGGGAAGAGACCCAGTACTTC	-	TRBV7-6	TRBJ2-5	many
CASSLDTYAAGTGELFF	TGTGCCAGCTCACTGGACACCTACGCCGCGGGCACCGGGGAGCTGTTTTTT	-	TRBV18	TRBJ2-2	many
CASSPGLTGTGAAF	TGTGCCAGCTCACCAGGCCTGACCGGGACAGGGGCAGCCTTC	TRBD1	TRBV18	TRBJ1-2	many
CASSLTGTGNSPLHF	TGTGCCAGCAGTTTGACCGGGACAGGGAATTCACCCCTCCACTTT	TRBD1	TRBV28	TRBJ1-6	many
CASSLAADGNTIYF	TGTGCCAGCAGCTTAGCGGCAGATGGAAACACCATATATTTT	-	TRBV7-9	TRBJ1-3	many
CARSTLPGEQYF	TGTGCCAGAAGCACCCTTCCCGGGGAGCAGTACTTC	-	TRBV5-3	TRBJ2-7	few
CASSTPGHTYEQYF	TGTGCCAGTAGTACCCCGGGACACACCTACGAGCAGTACTTC	-	TRBV19	TRBJ2-7	many
CSASGAVGTEAFF	TGCAGTGCTTCGGGAGCCGTGGGCACTGAAGCTTTCTTT	-	TRBV20-1	TRBJ1-1	many
CAWRGDTQYF	TGTGCCTGGCGCGGAGATACGCAGTATTTT	-	TRBV30	TRBJ2-3	few
CASSEDRVYDEQYF	TGTGCCAGCAGTGAAGACAGGGTTTACGACGAGCAGTACTTC	-	TRBV6-1	TRBJ2-7	many
CASSLYELTNTEAFF	TGTGCCAGCAGCTTATACGAGTTGACGAACACTGAAGCTTTCTTT	-	TRBV11-1	TRBJ1-1	many
CSAYLVSNRIRVQETQYF	TGCAGTGCTTATTTGGTCTCCAACAGGATTCGGGTCCAAGAGACCCAGTACTTC	-	TRBV20-1	TRBJ2-5	few
CAWSVYGPGEREQYF	TGTGCCTGGAGTGTATATGGACCGGGGGAGAGGGAGCAGTACTTC	-	TRBV30	TRBJ2-7	-
CATTLGAYEQYF	TGTGCCACCACATTGGGGGCCTACGAGCAGTACTTC	-	TRBV28	TRBJ2-7	few
CATHGGSKEKLFF	TGTGCCACCCACGGGGGTTCTAAGGAAAAACTGTTTTTT	-	TRBV6-1	TRBJ1-4	many
CASSLGTAKNIQYF	TGTGCCAGCAGCTTAGGGACAGCTAAAAACATTCAGTACTTC	-	TRBV7-9	TRBJ2-4	-
CSVYLTGQPQHF	TGCAGCGTTTATCTTACTGGTCAGCCCCAGCATTTT	-	TRBV29-1	TRBJ1-5	-
CATSASTGSVAFF	TGTGCCACCAGTGCCTCGACAGGGTCTGTGGCTTTCTTT	TRBD1	TRBV24-1	TRBJ1-1	few
CASSFLSLATGTDTQYF	TGTGCCAGCAGTTTCCTTTCACTAGCGACTGGCACAGATACGCAGTATTTT	TRBD2	TRBV12-3/TRBV12-4	TRBJ2-3	many
CASTTVTVSGPQHF	TGTGCCAGCACTACCGTCACTGTGTCGGGGCCCCAGCATTTT	-	TRBV28	TRBJ1-5	many
CSARGSSGGADTQYF	TGCAGTGCTAGAGGGTCTAGCGGGGGGGCAGATACGCAGTATTTT	TRBD2	TRBV20-1	TRBJ2-3	few
CASSVSGSTDTQYF	TGTGCCAGCAGCGTGTCCGGGAGCACAGATACGCAGTATTTT	-	TRBV9	TRBJ2-3	many
CSARVPGSTEAFF	TGCAGTGCTAGAGTTCCGGGGAGCACTGAAGCTTTCTTT	-	TRBV20-1	TRBJ1-1	-
CASSLGKETQYF	TGTGCCAGCAGCCTCGGGAAAGAGACCCAGTACTTC	-	TRBV7-6	TRBJ2-5	-
CASSFLTGTLF	TGTGCCAGCAGCTTCTTAACCGGGACTCTCTTC	-	TRBV11-2	TRBJ2-7	-
CASSPPTGGGGSPLHF	TGCGCCAGCAGCCCACCGACAGGGGGTGGAGGTTCACCCCTCCACTTT	TRBD1	TRBV5-1	TRBJ1-6	few
CSASGQLNTEAFF	TGCAGTGCTAGTGGACAGCTGAACACTGAAGCTTTCTTT	-	TRBV20-1	TRBJ1-1	few
CASSLAKGGFGVHTEAFF	TGCGCCAGCAGCTTGGCCAAAGGAGGATTCGGGGTCCACACTGAAGCTTTCTTT	-	TRBV5-1	TRBJ1-1	few
CATSHRQGPNTQYF	TGTGCCACCAGTCACCGACAGGGCCCGAATACGCAGTATTTT	TRBD1	TRBV24-1	TRBJ2-3	many
CASSPTGRTDTQYF	TGTGCCAGCTCACCGACAGGACGCACAGATACGCAGTATTTT	-	TRBV18	TRBJ2-3	few
CASSPPGQGSSGYTF	TGTGCCAGCAGCCCTCCGGGACAGGGATCAAGTGGCTACACCTTC	TRBD1	TRBV4-2	TRBJ1-2	-
CASSLPGTNEKLFF	TGCGCCAGCAGCTTGCCCGGTACTAATGAAAAACTGTTTTTT	-	TRBV5-1	TRBJ1-4	-
CASSVAAGATEAFF	TGTGCCAGCAGCGTAGCGGCAGGGGCCACTGAAGCTTTCTTT	-	TRBV9	TRBJ1-1	-
CASSQLGLNTEAFF	TGTGCCAGCAGCCAACTCGGGCTGAACACTGAAGCTTTCTTT	-	TRBV3-1	TRBJ1-1	-
CASRGESGVEFF	TGTGCCAGCAGAGGAGAATCAGGGGTGGAGTTCTTC	-	TRBV9	TRBJ2-1	few
CASRWTLTGELFF	TGCGCCAGCAGATGGACTCTCACCGGGGAGCTGTTTTTT	-	TRBV5-1	TRBJ2-2	many
CASSLDQGGSNYGYTF	TGCGCCAGCAGCTTGGATCAGGGAGGTTCTAACTATGGCTACACCTTC	-	TRBV5-1	TRBJ1-2	few
CASSWIWRNGQGVYEQYF	TGTGCCAGCAGTTGGATTTGGAGGAACGGACAGGGGGTATACGAGCAGTACTTC	TRBD1	TRBV27	TRBJ2-7	-